This paragraph covers one T cell receptor beta chain sequence. The length of the CDR3 is 17 residues. Germline V CDR1 and CDR2: KGHSH, LQKENI. V lost 3 bases to trimming and J lost 4 bases; unmatched junction nucleotides: 12. A J-beta primer mix and a sample-barcoded 5' primer were used in a second PCR of roughly 6 to 12 cycles. TCRdb redid the calling of the 5' RACE reads with MiXCR, one entry per CDR3 protein. The table lists 1.5 million to 2 million distinct CDR3 sequences, 28% of them singletons. The data are from a study of blood T cells in healthy people across ages. Input material: blood. The receptor was derived from a woman in her twenties or thirties in good health. This rearrangement joins TRBV18 to TRBJ2-5; TRBD1 agrees at 9 bases. CDR3 nucleotides: TGTGCCAGCTCACCCACTACGTCGGGACAGGGTACAGAGACCCAGTACTTC. Translated, it gives CASSPTTSGQGTETQYF.